The sequence of this T cell receptor (beta chain) was determined in a study of CD8 T cells in ankylosing spondylitis. TCRdb reprocessed the 5' RACE reads with MiXCR, giving one entry per CDR3 protein. The repertoire includes over 150,000 distinct CDR3 sequences, roughly 12% of them detected once, and about 15% sits in the top ten. General observations from the study: It appeared that ankylosing spondylitis blood was characterized by a TCR beta motif of under ten highly homologous variants.

As concerns this clonotype: The antigen remains unidentified.

V shed 3 bases and J 9 bases; nucleotides not matched to a gene: 8. This CDR3 has 14 amino acids. Germline-derived CDR1 and CDR2 are SGHRS and YFSETQ. This chain connects TRBV5-1 to TRBJ1-2, with 10 bases aligning to TRBD1. The sequencing sample was made of blood, either unsorted or a sorted T cell fraction (not recorded which). The clonotype originates from a male donor with ankylosing spondylitis or in good health (not recorded which). In nucleotides, the CDR3 is TGCGCCAGCAGCTCGGGACAGGGGTCGGTCAGCTACACCTTC. It specifies CASSSGQGSVSYTF. The full variable domain, its missing parts supplied by reference TRBV5-1 and TRBJ1-2, is KAGVTQTPRYLIKTRGQQVTLSCSPISGHRSVSWYQQTPGQGLQFLFEYFSETQRNKGNFPGRFSGRQFSNSRSEMNVSTLELGDSALYLCASSSGQGSVSYTFGSGTRLTVV.